One T cell receptor (beta chain) is described in this entry. This sample stems from a study of blood T cell repertoires in COVID-19. Study overall: COVID-19 samples, acute and convalescent, were from the United States, Italy and Spain. PBMCs, B-cell-depleted T cells, or T cells were the source of the cDNA or gDNA that made up the material.

Authors' methods: Reference gene primer amplification gave estimated nucleated cell counts. This table comes from immunoSEQ multiplex PCR, and its TCRdb copy is limited to in-frame clones, with some not included. The V and J calls and clone size are taken from that table; D and trimming were inferred from the DNA. The sample carries about 210,000 clones, roughly 86% recorded once. V was clipped by 4 bases and J by 11 bases, with 20 bases between them. The germline V gene has CDR1 SGHRS and CDR2 YFSETQ. CDR3 size: 14 residues. The chain links TRBV5-1 to TRBJ2-3; possible D gene TRBD2, 6 bases. The sequenced sample consisted of peripheral blood. The source is a woman aged 45-65 years with active or convalescent COVID-19. DNA for the CDR3: TGCGCCAGCAGCCTCGGGACTGTCTTATACGAGCAGTATTTT. This translates into CASSLGTVLYEQYF.